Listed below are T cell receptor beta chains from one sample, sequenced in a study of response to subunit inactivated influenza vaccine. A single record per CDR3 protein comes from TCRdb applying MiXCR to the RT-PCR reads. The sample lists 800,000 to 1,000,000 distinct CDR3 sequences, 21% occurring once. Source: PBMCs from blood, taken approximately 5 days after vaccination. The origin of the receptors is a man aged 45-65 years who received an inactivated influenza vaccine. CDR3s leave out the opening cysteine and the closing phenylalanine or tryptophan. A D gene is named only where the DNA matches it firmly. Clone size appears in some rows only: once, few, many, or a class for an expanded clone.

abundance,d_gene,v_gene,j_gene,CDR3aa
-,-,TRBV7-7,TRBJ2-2,ASSPPGQGVFANTGELF
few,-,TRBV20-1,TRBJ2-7,SARGDLGGTYEQY
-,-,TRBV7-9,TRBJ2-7,ASSLDRTDPYEQY
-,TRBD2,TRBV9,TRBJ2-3,ASSTGLAVHTDTQY
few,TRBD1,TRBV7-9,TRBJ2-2,ASNTGGARNTGELF
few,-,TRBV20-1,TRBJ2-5,SARRGPMETQY
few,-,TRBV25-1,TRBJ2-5,ASSEDNGPRDQY
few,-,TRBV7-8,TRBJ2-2,ASSPSGELF
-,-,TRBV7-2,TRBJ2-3,ASSSPRSTDTQY
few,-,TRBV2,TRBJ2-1,ASKFYPTGGDEQF
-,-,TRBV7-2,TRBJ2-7,ASSSLLGYEQY
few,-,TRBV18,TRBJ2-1,ASSWGPSPDEQF
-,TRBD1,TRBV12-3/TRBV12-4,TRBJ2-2,ASSFRTGGRELF
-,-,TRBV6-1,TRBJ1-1,ASRTDRSRRQNTEAF
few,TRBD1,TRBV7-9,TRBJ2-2,ASSLGTDTGELF
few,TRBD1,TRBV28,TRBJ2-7,ASSGTGGSYEQY
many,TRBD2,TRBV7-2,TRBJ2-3,ASSLRLAGYTDTQY
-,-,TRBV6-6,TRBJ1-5,ASGESRNQPQH
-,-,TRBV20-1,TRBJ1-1,SARDRLGRTEAF
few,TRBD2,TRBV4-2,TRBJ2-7,ASSQGAAGGYEQY
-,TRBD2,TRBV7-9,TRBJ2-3,ASTEIGPTGGTQY
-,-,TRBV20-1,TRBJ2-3,SANPPKGGDPTDTQY
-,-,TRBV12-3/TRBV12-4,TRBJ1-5,ASSLALGPGTQPQH
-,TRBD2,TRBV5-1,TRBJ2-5,ASSAGLAGEETQY